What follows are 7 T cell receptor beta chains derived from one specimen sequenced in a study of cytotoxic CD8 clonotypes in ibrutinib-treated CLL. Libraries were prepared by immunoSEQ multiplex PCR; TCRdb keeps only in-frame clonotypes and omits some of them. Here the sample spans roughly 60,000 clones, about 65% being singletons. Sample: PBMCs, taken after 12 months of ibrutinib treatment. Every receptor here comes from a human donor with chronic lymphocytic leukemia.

CDR3 sequence: CASSMRFSGWNEQFF. The CDR3 coding sequence is TGTGCCAGTAGTATGAGGTTCTCCGGTTGGAATGAGCAGTTCTTC. The chain joins TRBV19 to TRBJ2-1, with D hard to call. From germline, CDR1 is LNHDA and CDR2 SQIVND (reference sequence). The CDR3 has 15 amino acids. V lost 3 bases and J lost 7, with 16 bases in between.

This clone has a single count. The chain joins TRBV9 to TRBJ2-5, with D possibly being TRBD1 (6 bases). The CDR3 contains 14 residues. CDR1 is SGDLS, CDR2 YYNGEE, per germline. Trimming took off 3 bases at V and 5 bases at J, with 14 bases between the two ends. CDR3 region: CASSAQGFRETQYF. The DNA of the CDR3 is TGTGCCAGCAGCGCACAGGGATTTCGGGAGACCCAGTACTTC. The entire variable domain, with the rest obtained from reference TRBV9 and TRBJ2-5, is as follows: DSGVTQTPKHLITATGQRVTLRCSPRSGDLSVYWYQQSLDQGLQFLIQYYNGEERAKGNILERFSAQQFPDLHSELNLSSLELGDSALYFCASSAQGFRETQYFGPGTRLLVL.

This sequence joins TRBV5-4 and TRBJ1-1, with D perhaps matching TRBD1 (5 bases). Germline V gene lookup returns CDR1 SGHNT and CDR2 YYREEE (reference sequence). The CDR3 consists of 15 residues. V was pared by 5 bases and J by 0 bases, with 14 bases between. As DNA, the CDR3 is TGTGCCAGCAGATCTCCGGGGCCCATGAACACTGAAGCTTTCTTT. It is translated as CASRSPGPMNTEAFF.

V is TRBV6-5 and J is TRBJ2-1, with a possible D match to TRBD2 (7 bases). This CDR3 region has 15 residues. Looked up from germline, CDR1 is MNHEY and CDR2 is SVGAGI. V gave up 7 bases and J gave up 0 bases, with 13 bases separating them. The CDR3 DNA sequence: TGTGCCAGCACTAGGGGGGGCCGCTCCTACAATGAGCAGTTCTTC. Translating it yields CASTRGGRSYNEQFF.

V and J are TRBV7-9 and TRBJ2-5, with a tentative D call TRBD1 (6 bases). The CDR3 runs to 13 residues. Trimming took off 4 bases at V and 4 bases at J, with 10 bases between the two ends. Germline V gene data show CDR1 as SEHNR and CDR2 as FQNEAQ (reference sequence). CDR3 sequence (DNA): TGTGCCAGCAGCTCCGACAGGATAGAGACCCAGTACTTC. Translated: CASSSDRIETQYF.

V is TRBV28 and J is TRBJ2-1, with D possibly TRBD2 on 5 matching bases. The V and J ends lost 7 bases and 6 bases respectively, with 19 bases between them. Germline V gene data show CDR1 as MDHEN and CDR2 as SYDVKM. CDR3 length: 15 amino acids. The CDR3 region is CASIPGMFGFNEQFF. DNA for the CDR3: TGTGCCAGCATACCCGGGATGTTTGGGTTCAATGAGCAGTTCTTC.

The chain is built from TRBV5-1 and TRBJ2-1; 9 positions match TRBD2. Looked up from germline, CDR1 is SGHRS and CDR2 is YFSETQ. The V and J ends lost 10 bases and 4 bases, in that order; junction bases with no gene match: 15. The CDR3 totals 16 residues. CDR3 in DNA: TGCGCCTGTAGTCCATCTAGCGGGACCAATTACAATGAGCAGTTCTTC. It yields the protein CACSPSSGTNYNEQFF.